Following are 5 T cell receptor beta chains from one sample sequenced in a study of T cell clonotyping in hematopoietic cell transplantation. The table came from immunoSEQ multiplex PCR; TCRdb's copy has only in-frame clones and leaves some out. The sample yields some 40,000 clones, about 95% seen once. Specimen: peripheral blood mononuclear cells. Receptor source: a woman between 45 and 60 years old in good health. Some clones in this sample may be carry-over from other donors' samples.

The chain links TRBV19 to TRBJ2-2; D could derive from TRBD1 or TRBD2 (5 bases each). The CDR3 covers 15 residues. Germline values: CDR1 LNHDA, CDR2 SQIVND (reference sequence). V lost 6 bases and J lost 3, with 14 bases in between. This CDR3 reads CASSNRDVDTGELFF. The CDR3 DNA sequence: TGTGCCAGTAGCAATCGGGACGTCGACACCGGGGAGCTGTTTTTT.

A single count supports this clone. The chain recombines TRBV7-3 with TRBJ2-3; D is perhaps TRBD1 or TRBD2 (5 bases each). Germline assignment: CDR1 SGHTA and CDR2 FQGTGA. The ends were cut back, 1 base at V and 7 bases at J, with 21 bases in the middle. The CDR3 is 17 amino acids. The CDR3 DNA is TGTGCCAGCAGCTTAAATAGTGGGGGATCATCACATAATACGCAGTATTTT. This gives the protein CASSLNSGGSSHNTQYF.

V gene TRBV9 combines with J gene TRBJ1-6; 7 bases map to TRBD1. There are 15 residues in the CDR3. Germline lookup yields CDR1 SGDLS and CDR2 YYNGEE. With 0 bases clipped from V and 6 bases from J, the junction kept 3 bases outside the gene matches. The CDR3 bases are TGTGCCAGCAGCGTAGAGACAGGGACTAATTCACCCCTCCACTTT. Protein: CASSVETGTNSPLHF. Full variable domain (rest looked up from reference TRBV9 and TRBJ1-6): DSGVTQTPKHLITATGQRVTLRCSPRSGDLSVYWYQQSLDQGLQFLIQYYNGEERAKGNILERFSAQQFPDLHSELNLSSLELGDSALYFCASSVETGTNSPLHFGNGTRLTVT.

The chain uses TRBV7-2 and TRBJ1-5; TRBD1 might be the D (5 bases). The CDR3 has 13 amino acids. Germline assignment: CDR1 SGHTA and CDR2 FQGNSA. Trimming removed 5 bases at V and 7 bases at J, with 12 bases between. The chain's CDR3 is CASSGGEVQPQHF. CDR3 coding DNA: TGTGCCAGCAGCGGGGGGGAAGTACAGCCCCAGCATTTT.

The J gene is TRBJ1-2, the V gene TRBV7-9; D not certain. In germline, CDR1 is SEHNR, CDR2 FQNEAQ (reference sequence). CDR3 length: 12 residues. V shed 3 bases and J shed 10 bases, with 12 bases lying between them. The CDR3 nucleotides are TGTGCCAGCAGCTTGGAACGGGCCCCCTACACCTTC. Its translation is CASSLERAPYTF.